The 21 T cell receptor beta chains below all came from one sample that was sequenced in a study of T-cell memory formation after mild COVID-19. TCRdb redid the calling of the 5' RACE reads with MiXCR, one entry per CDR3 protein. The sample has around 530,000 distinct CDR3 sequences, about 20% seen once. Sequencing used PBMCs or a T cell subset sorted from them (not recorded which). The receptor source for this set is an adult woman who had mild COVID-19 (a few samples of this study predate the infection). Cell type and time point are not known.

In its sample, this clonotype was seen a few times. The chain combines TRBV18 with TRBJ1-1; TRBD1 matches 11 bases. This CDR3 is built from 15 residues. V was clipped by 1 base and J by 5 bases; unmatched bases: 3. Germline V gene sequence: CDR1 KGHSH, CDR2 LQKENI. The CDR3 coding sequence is TGTGCCAGCTCACCACAAGGACAGGGGGCGACTGAAGCTTTCTTT. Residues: CASSPQGQGATEAFF.

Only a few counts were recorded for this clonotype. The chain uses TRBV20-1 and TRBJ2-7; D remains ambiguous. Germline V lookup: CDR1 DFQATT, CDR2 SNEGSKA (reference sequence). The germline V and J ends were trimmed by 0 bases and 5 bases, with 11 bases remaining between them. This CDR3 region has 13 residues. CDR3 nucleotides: TGCAGTGCTAGAGAAGTGACCACGGACGAGCAGTACTTC. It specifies CSAREVTTDEQYF.

The CDR3 here is CSAGLAGGRETQYF. As DNA, the CDR3 is TGCAGTGCGGGACTAGCGGGGGGGCGAGAGACCCAGTACTTC. The chain joins TRBV20-1 to TRBJ2-5; 16 bases line up with TRBD2. Germline values: CDR1 DFQATT, CDR2 SNEGSKA (reference sequence). The CDR3 is made up of 14 amino acids. V lost 6 bases and J lost 4; bases outside the gene matches: 2.

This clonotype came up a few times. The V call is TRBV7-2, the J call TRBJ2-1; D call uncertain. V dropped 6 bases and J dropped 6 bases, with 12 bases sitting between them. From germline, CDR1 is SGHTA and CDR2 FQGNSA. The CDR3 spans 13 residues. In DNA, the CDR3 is TGTGCCAGCAGGACCCGGAGTTCCAATGAGCAGTTCTTC. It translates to CASRTRSSNEQFF. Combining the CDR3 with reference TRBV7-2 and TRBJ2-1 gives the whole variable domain GAGVSQSPSNKVTEKGKDVELRCDPISGHTALYWYRQSLGQGLEFLIYFQGNSAPDKSGLPSDRFSAERTGGSVSTLTIQRTQQEDSAVYLCASRTRSSNEQFFGPGTRLTVL.

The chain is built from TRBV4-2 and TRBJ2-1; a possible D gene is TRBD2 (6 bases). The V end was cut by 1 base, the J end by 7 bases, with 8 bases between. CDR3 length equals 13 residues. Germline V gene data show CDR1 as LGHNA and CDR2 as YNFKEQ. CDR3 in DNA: TGTGCCAGCAGCCAAGTTCTAGCGAATGAGCAGTTCTTC. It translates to CASSQVLANEQFF.

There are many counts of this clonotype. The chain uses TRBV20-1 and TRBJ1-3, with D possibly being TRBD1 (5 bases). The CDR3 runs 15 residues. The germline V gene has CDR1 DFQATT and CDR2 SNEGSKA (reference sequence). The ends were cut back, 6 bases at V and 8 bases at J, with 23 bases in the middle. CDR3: CSAPPGAHRRDTIYF. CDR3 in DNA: TGCAGTGCCCCTCCCGGGGCGCACCGTCGAGACACCATATATTTT.

CDR3 coding DNA: TGTGCTAGTGGTTTGGTACCAGACGTCTATGGCTACACCTTC. Encoded protein: CASGLVPDVYGYTF. The gene calls are TRBV12-5 and TRBJ1-2; D remains ambiguous. Trimming took off 0 bases at V and 4 bases at J, with 9 bases between the two ends. In germline, CDR1 is LGHNT, CDR2 FRNRAP. The CDR3 length is 14 residues.

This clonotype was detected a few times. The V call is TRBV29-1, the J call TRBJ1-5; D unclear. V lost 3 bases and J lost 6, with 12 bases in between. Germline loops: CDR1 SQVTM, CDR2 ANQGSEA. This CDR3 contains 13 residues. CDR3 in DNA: TGCAGCGTTGAGGAAGCGTCCGGTCAGCCCCAGCATTTT. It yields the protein CSVEEASGQPQHF.

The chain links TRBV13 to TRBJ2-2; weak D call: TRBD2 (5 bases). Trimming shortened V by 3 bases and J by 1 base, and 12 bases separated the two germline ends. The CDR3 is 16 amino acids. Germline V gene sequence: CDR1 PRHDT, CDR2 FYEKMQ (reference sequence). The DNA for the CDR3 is TGTGCCAGCAGCTTCACCCCCAGCGGGAACACCGGGGAGCTGTTTTTT. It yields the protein CASSFTPSGNTGELFF.

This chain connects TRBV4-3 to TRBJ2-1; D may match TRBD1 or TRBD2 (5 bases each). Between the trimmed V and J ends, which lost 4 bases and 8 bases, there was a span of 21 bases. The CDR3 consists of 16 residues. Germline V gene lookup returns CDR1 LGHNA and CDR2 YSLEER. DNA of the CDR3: TGCGCCAGCAGCCGTGGGACGGAGCCCGGGGTGGATGAGCAGTTCTTC. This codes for CASSRGTEPGVDEQFF.

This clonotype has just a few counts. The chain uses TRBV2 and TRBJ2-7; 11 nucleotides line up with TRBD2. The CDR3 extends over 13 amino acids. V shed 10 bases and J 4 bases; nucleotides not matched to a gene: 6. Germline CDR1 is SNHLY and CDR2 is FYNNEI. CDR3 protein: CATRLAGKYEQYF. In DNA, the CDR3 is TGTGCCACCCGACTAGCGGGAAAGTACGAGCAGTACTTC.

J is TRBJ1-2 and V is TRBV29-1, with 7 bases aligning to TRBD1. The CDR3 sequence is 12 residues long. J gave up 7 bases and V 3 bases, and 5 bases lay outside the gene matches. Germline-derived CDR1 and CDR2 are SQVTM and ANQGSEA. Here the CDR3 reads CSVERQGGGYTF. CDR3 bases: TGCAGCGTTGAGAGGCAGGGGGGTGGCTACACCTTC.

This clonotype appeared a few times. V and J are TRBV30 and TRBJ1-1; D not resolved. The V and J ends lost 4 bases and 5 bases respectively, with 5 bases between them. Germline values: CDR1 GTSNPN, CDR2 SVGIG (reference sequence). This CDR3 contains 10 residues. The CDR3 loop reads CAWIGTEAFF. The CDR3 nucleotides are TGTGCCTGGATTGGGACTGAAGCTTTCTTT.

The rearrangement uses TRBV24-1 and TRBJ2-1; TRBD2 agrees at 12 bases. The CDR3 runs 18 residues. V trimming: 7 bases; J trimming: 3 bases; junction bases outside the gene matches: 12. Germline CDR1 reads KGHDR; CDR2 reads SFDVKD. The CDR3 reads CATSPQPGLAGVYNEQFF. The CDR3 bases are TGTGCCACCAGCCCCCAACCGGGACTAGCGGGCGTCTACAATGAGCAGTTCTTC.

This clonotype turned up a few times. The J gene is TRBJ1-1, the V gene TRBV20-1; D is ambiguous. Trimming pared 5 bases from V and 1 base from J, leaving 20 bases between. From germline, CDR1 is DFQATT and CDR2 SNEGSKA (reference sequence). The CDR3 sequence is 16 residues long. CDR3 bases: TGCAGTGCTCTGCTTTTCCGTGGCTACTCGAACACTGAAGCTTTCTTT. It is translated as CSALLFRGYSNTEAFF.

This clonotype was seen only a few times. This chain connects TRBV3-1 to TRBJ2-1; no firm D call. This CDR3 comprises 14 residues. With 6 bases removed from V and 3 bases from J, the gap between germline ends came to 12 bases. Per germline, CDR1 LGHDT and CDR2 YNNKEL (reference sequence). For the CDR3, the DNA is TGTGCCAGCAGGAGAAGAAGGGACTACAATGAGCAGTTCTTC. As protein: CASRRRRDYNEQFF.

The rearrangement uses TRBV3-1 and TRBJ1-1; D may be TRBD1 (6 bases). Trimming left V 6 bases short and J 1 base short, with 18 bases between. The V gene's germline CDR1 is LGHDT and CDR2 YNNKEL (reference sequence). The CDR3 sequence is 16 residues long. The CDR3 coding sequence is TGTGCCAGCAGTCGCCGGGCGGGGGCGACGAACACTGAAGCTTTCTTT. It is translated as CASSRRAGATNTEAFF.

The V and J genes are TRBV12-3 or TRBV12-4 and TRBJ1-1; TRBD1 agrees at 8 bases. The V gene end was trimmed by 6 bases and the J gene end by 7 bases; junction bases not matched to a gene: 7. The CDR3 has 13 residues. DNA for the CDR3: TGTGCCAGCAGCGCAGGGGGCGCAGGTGAAGCTTTCTTT. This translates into CASSAGGAGEAFF.

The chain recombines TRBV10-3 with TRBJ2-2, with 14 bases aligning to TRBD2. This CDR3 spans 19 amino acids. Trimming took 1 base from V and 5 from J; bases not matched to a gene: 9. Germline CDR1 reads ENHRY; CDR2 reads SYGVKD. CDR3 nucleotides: TGTGCCATCAGTGAGTGGGGACTAGCGGGAGAACTTTCGACCGGGGAGCTGTTTTTT. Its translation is CAISEWGLAGELSTGELFF.

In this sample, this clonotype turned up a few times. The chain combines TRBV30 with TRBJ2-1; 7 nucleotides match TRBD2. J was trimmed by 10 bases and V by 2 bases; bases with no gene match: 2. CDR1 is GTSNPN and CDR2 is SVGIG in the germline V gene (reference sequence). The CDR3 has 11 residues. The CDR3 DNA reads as TGTGCCTGGAGTCCCGGGGGGGAGCAGTTCTTC. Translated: CAWSPGGEQFF. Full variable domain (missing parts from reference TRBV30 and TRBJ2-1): SQTIHQWPATLVQPVGSPLSLECTVEGTSNPNLYWYRQAAGRGLQLLFYSVGIGQISSEVPQNLSASRPQDRQFILSSKKLLLSDSGFYLCAWSPGGEQFFGPGTRLTVL.

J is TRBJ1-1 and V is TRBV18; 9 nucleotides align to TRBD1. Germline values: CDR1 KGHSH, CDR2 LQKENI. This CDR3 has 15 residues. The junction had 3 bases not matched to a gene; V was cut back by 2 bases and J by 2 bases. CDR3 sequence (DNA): TGTGCCAGCTCACCAAACAGGGGGCTCAACACTGAAGCTTTCTTT. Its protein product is CASSPNRGLNTEAFF.